These 12 T cell receptor beta chains were all obtained from the same sample, sequenced in a study of siplizumab effects on memory and regulatory T cells (dated by TCRdb to between 2018 and 2020). The method behind the library was the immunoSEQ multiplex PCR assay. The table was pulled from immuneACCESS by TCRdb, which kept in-frame rearrangements only. Such tables lose some clones; where checked, under half of the loss comes from unresolved V genes, and the rest has no known cause. The sample data list over 50,000 clones, and roughly 83% of these were observed just once. The ten largest clonotypes hold roughly 3.8% of the sample. Sequencing used memory CD4+ T cells sorted from blood. The cell subset or site tag for this specimen amounts to: unstimulated CD4+ memory T cells. The receptors shown here come from a human donor in good health.

The V and J genes are TRBV28 and TRBJ1-1; TRBD1 agrees at 8 bases. Unmatched junction bases numbered 5, after V lost 7 bases and J lost 1 base. The germline V gene encodes CDR1 MDHEN and CDR2 SYDVKM. The length of the CDR3 is 14 residues. Here the CDR3 DNA reads TGTGCCAGCAACTTTGGGACAGGGAACACTGAAGCTTTCTTT. It codes for CASNFGTGNTEAFF.

This clone was seen only a few times. The V gene is TRBV5-5, the J gene TRBJ2-5; 12 nucleotides line up with TRBD1. Trimming cost V 7 bases and J 4 bases; bases outside gene matches: 14. The germline V gene encodes CDR1 SGHKS and CDR2 YYEKEE (reference sequence). CDR3 size: 17 residues. The CDR3 nucleotides are TGTGCCAGCGGTTCCTTTCCCGGGACAGGGGGCCGAGAGACCCAGTACTTC. The encoded protein is CASGSFPGTGGRETQYF.

The CDR3 is CASSPAVNSPLHF. The CDR3 nucleotides are TGTGCCAGCTCACCCGCAGTTAATTCACCCCTCCACTTT. The rearrangement uses TRBV18 and TRBJ1-6; D not resolved. This CDR3 has 13 residues. The V gene's germline CDR1 is KGHSH and CDR2 LQKENI. Trimming left V 3 bases short and J 6 bases short, with 6 bases between.

The chain recombines TRBV19 with TRBJ1-2; D perhaps matches TRBD1 (6 bases). Trimming left V 7 bases short and J 6 bases short, with 12 bases between. From germline, CDR1 is LNHDA and CDR2 SQIVND (reference sequence). This CDR3 is 12 amino acids long. The CDR3 DNA is TGTGCCAGTACCCCTGCAGGGGATGGCTACACCTTC. Its protein is CASTPAGDGYTF.

This clone appeared a few times. The chain is built from TRBV6-1 and TRBJ2-7; D is perhaps TRBD1 or TRBD2 (5 bases each). The CDR3 contains 13 residues. Germline CDR1 MNHNS, CDR2 SASEGT. With 6 bases removed from V and 2 bases from J, the gap between germline ends came to 11 bases. The CDR3 sequence: CASRRDGTYEQYF. CDR3 in DNA: TGTGCCAGCAGACGGGACGGCACCTACGAGCAGTACTTC.

This clone was seen a few times. The chain links TRBV4-2 to TRBJ2-3; 8 nucleotides match TRBD1. The V and J ends lost 2 bases and 4 bases, in that order; junction bases with no gene match: 5. The CDR3 contains 15 residues. The V gene's germline CDR1 is LGHNA and CDR2 YNFKEQ. This chain's CDR3 is CASSQRGTGPDTQYF. Here the CDR3 DNA reads TGTGCCAGCAGCCAAAGGGGGACAGGCCCAGATACGCAGTATTTT.

V is TRBV19 and J is TRBJ2-3; D not resolved. Germline-derived CDR1 and CDR2 are LNHDA and SQIVND (reference sequence). The CDR3 runs 12 residues. Trimming took 9 bases from V and 0 from J, leaving 7 bases between them. In nucleotides, the CDR3 is TGTGCCAGCAGATATAGCACAGATACGCAGTATTTT. Its protein product is CASRYSTDTQYF.

The chain recombines TRBV6-5 with TRBJ2-7, with TRBD2 as a possible D gene (6 bases). V was shortened by 8 bases and J by 3 bases, with 20 bases between the two germline ends. Germline V gene data show CDR1 as MNHEY and CDR2 as SVGAGI. The CDR3 is 15 amino acids. DNA of the CDR3: TGTGCCAGCGCCCTGGAGGGAGGACCTTACTACGAGCAGTACTTC. Amino acids: CASALEGGPYYEQYF.

This chain joins TRBV7-9 and TRBJ1-4, with D possibly TRBD1 on 5 matching bases. The germline V gene has CDR1 SEHNR and CDR2 FQNEAQ (reference sequence). The germline V and J ends were trimmed by 7 bases and 3 bases, with 15 bases remaining between them. CDR3 length equals 15 residues. The CDR3 coding sequence is TGTGCCAGCAACCTCGGAGGGGCGGCTAATGAAAAACTGTTTTTT. The encoded protein is CASNLGGAANEKLFF.

The chain uses TRBV19 and TRBJ1-2; TRBD1 might be the D (5 bases). Germline CDR1 and CDR2: LNHDA and SQIVND (reference sequence). V was pared by 7 bases and J by 3 bases, with 15 bases between. This CDR3 comprises 14 residues. The CDR3 loop is CASTPPGTDYGYTF. The CDR3 region has the DNA TGTGCCAGTACCCCACCGGGGACGGACTATGGCTACACCTTC.

This clone came up once. The CDR3 loop reads CASSRLAGGQVETQYF. The CDR3 bases are TGCGCCAGCAGCCGGCTAGCGGGGGGGCAGGTAGAGACCCAGTACTTC. J is TRBJ2-5 and V is TRBV4-1; 12 bases line up with TRBD2. Germline lookup yields CDR1 MGHRA and CDR2 YSYEKL. The CDR3 is 16 amino acids. The V segment lost 4 bases and the J segment 4 bases; nucleotides outside the gene matches: 7.

This clone showed up just a few times. The chain is built from TRBV27 and TRBJ1-6, with D possibly being TRBD1 (5 bases). Between the trimmed V and J ends, which lost 7 bases and 7 bases, there was a span of 17 bases. The CDR3 consists of 15 residues. Germline CDR1 reads MNHEY; CDR2 reads SMNVEV (reference sequence). The chain's CDR3 is CASTLRAGLNSPLHF. The CDR3, as DNA: TGTGCCAGCACCCTAAGGGCAGGGCTAAATTCACCCCTCCACTTT.